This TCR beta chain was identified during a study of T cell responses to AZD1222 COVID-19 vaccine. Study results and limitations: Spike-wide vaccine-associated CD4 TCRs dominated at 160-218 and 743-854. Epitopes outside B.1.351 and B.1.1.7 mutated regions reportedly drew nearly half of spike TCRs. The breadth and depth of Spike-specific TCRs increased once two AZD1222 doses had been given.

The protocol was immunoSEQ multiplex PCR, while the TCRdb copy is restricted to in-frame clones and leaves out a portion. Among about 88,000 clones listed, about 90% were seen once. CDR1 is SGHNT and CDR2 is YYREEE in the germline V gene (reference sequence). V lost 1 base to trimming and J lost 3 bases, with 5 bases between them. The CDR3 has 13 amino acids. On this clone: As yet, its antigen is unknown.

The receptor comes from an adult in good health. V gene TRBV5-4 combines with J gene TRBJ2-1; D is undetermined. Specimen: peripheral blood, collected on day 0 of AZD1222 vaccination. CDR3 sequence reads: CASSLRLYNEQFF. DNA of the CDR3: TGTGCCAGCAGCTTGAGACTCTACAATGAGCAGTTCTTC.